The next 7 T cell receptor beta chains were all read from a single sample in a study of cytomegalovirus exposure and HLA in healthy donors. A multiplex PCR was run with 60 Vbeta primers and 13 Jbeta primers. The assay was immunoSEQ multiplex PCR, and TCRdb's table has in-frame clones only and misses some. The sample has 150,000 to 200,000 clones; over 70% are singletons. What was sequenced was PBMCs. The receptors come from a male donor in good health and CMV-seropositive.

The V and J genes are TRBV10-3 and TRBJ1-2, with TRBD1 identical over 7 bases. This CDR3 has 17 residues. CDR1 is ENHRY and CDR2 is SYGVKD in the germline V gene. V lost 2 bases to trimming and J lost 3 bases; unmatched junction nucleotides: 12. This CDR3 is CAISEPTLTGQDYGYTF. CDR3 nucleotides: TGTGCCATCAGTGAGCCAACCTTGACAGGGCAAGACTATGGCTACACCTTC.

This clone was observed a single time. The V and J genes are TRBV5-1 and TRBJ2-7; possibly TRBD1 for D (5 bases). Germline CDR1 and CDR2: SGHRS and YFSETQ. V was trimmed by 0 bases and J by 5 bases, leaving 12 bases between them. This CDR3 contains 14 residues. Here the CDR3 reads CASSLVVGPNEQYF. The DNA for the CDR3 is TGCGCCAGCAGCTTGGTCGTGGGGCCCAACGAGCAGTACTTC.

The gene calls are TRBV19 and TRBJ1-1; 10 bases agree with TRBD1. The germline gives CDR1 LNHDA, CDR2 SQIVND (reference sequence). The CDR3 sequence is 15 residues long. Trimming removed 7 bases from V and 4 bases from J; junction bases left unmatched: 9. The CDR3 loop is CASTPVRTGGTEAFF. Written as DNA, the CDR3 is TGTGCCAGTACCCCTGTTCGGACAGGGGGCACTGAAGCTTTCTTT.

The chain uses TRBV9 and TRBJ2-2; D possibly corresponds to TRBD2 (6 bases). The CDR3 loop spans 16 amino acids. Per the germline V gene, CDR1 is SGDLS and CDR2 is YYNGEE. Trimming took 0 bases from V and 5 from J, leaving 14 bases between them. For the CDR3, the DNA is TGTGCCAGCAGCGTAGGGACTACCGGTGATACCGGGGAGCTGTTTTTT. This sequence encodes CASSVGTTGDTGELFF. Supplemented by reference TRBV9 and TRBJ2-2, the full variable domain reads DSGVTQTPKHLITATGQRVTLRCSPRSGDLSVYWYQQSLDQGLQFLIQYYNGEERAKGNILERFSAQQFPDLHSELNLSSLELGDSALYFCASSVGTTGDTGELFFGEGSRLTVL.

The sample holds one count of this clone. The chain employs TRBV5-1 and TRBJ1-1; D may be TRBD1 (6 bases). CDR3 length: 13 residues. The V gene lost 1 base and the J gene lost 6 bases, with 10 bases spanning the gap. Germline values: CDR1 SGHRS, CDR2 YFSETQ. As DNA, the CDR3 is TGCGCCAGCAGCTTGAGAGGGGGGGCTGAAGCTTTCTTT. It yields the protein CASSLRGGAEAFF.

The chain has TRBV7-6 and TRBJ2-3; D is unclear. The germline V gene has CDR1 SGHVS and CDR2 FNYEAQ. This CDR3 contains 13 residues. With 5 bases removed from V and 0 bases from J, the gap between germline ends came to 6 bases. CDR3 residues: CASSGPSTDTQYF. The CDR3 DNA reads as TGTGCCAGCAGCGGCCCTAGCACAGATACGCAGTATTTT.

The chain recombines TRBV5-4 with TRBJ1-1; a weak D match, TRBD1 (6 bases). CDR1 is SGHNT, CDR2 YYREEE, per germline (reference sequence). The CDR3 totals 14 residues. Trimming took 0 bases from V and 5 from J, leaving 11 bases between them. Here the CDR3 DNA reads TGTGCCAGCAGCTTGGCAGGGGCGAGGACTGAAGCTTTCTTT. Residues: CASSLAGARTEAFF. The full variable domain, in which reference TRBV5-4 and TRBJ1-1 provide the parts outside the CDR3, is ETGVTQSPTHLIKTRGQQVTLRCSSQSGHNTVSWYQQALGQGPQFIFQYYREEENGRGNFPPRFSGLQFPNYSSELNVNALELDDSALYLCASSLAGARTEAFFGQGTRLTVV.